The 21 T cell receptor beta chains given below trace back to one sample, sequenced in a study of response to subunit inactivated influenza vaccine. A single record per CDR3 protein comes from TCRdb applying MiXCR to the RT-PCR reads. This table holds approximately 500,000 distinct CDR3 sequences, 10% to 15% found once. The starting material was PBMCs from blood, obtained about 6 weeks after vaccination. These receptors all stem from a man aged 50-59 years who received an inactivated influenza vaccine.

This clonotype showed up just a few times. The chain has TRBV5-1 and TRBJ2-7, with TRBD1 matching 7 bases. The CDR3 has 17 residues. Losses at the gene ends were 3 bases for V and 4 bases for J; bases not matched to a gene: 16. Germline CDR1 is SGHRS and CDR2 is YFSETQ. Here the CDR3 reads CASSSQSLTGKGYEQYF. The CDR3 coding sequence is TGCGCCAGCAGCTCGCAGTCGTTGACAGGGAAAGGTTACGAGCAGTACTTC.

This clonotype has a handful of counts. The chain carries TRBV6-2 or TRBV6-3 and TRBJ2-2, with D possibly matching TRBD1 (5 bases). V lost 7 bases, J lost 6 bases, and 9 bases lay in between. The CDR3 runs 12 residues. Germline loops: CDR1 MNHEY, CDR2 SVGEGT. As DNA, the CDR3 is TGTGCCAGCACCCCAGGGTCCGGGGAGCTGTTTTTT. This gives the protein CASTPGSGELFF.

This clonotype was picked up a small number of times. The CDR3: CATSDGLAFSTDTQYF. The CDR3 DNA follows: TGTGCCACCAGTGACGGGCTAGCCTTTAGCACAGATACGCAGTATTTT. The chain is built from TRBV24-1 and TRBJ2-3; maybe TRBD2 (5 bases). Trimming left V 4 bases short and J 0 bases short, with 13 bases between. The V gene's germline CDR1 is KGHDR and CDR2 SFDVKD. The CDR3 sequence is 16 residues long.

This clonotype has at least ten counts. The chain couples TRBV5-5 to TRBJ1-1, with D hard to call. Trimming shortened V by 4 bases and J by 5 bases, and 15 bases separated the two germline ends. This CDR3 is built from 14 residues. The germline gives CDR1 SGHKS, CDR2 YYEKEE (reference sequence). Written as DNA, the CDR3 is TGTGCCAGCAGCGCCTTGGTGTCGCGGACTGAAGCTTTCTTT. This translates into CASSALVSRTEAFF.

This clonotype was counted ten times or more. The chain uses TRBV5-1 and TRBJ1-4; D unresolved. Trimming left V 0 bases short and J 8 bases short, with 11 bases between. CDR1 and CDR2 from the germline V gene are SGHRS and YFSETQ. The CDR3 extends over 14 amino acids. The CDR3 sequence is CASSLAAGREKLFF. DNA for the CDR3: TGCGCCAGCAGCTTGGCCGCGGGAAGAGAAAAACTGTTTTTT.

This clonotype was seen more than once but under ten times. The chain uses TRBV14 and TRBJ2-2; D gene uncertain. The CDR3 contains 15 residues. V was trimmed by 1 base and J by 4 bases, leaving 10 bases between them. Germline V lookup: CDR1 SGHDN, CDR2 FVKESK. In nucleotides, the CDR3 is TGTGCCAGCAGCCAAGCCCTTGGGCGCACCGGGGAGCTGTTTTTT. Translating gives CASSQALGRTGELFF.

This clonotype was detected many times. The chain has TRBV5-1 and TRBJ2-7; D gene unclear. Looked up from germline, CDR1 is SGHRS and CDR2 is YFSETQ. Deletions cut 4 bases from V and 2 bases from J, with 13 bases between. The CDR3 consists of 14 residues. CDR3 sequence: CASSQIGEPYEQYF. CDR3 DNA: TGCGCCAGCAGCCAAATCGGAGAGCCCTACGAGCAGTACTTC. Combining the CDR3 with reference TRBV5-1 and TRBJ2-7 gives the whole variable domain KAGVTQTPRYLIKTRGQQVTLSCSPISGHRSVSWYQQTPGQGLQFLFEYFSETQRNKGNFPGRFSGRQFSNSRSEMNVSTLELGDSALYLCASSQIGEPYEQYFGPGTRLTVT.

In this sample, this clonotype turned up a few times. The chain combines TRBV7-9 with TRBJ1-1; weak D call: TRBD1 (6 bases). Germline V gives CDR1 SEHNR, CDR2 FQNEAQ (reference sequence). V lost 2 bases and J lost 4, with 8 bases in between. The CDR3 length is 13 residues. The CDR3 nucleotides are TGTGCCAGCAGCTTACAACAGGGCACTGAAGCTTTCTTT. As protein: CASSLQQGTEAFF. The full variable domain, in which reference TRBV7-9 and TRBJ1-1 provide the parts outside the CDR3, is DTGVSQNPRHKITKRGQNVTFRCDPISEHNRLYWYRQTLGQGPEFLTYFQNEAQLEKSRLLSDRFSAERPKGSFSTLEIQRTEQGDSAMYLCASSLQQGTEAFFGQGTRLTVV.

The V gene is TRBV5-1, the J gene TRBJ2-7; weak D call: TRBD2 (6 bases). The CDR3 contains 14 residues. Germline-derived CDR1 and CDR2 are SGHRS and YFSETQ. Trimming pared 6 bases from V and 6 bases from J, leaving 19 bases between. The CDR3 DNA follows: TGCGCCAGCATCATCGGGAGTCAGAGTAGCGAGCAGTACTTC. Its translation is CASIIGSQSSEQYF.

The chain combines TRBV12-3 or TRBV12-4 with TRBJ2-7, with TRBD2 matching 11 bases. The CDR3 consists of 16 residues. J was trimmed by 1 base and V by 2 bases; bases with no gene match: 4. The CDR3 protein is CASSLRASGRSYEQYF. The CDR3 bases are TGTGCCAGCAGTTTAAGGGCTAGCGGGAGGTCCTACGAGCAGTACTTC.

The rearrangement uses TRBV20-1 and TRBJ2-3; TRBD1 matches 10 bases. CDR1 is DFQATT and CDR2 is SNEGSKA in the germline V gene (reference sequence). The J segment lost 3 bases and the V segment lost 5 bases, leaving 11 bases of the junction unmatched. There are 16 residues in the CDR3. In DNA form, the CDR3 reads TGCAGTGCTCGCACCAAGCCGGGACAGGGGACAGATACGCAGTATTTT. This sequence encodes CSARTKPGQGTDTQYF.

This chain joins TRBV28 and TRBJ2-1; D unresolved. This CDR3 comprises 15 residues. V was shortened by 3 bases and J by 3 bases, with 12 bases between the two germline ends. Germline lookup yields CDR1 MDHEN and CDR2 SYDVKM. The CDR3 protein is CASSFIPRLYNEQFF. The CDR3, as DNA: TGTGCCAGCAGTTTTATTCCGCGGCTCTACAATGAGCAGTTCTTC.

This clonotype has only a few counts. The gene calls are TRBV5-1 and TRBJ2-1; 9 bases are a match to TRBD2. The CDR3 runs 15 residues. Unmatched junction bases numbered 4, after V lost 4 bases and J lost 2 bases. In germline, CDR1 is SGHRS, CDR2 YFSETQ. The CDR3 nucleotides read TGCGCCAGCAGCACCTCTAGCGGGGCCTACAATGAGCAGTTCTTC. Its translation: CASSTSSGAYNEQFF.

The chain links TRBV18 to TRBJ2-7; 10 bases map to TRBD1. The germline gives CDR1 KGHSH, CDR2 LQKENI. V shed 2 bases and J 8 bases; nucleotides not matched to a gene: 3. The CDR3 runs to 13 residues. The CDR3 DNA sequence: TGTGCCAGCTCACCAAAGGACAGGGGGAAGCAGTACTTC. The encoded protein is CASSPKDRGKQYF.

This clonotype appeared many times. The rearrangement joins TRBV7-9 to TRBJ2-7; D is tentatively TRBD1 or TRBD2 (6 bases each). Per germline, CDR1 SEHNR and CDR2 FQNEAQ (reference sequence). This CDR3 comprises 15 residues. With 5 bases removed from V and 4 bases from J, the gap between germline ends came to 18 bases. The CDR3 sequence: CASSLEGGLGYEQYF. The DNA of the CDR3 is TGTGCCAGCAGCCTAGAGGGGGGACTGGGGTACGAGCAGTACTTC.

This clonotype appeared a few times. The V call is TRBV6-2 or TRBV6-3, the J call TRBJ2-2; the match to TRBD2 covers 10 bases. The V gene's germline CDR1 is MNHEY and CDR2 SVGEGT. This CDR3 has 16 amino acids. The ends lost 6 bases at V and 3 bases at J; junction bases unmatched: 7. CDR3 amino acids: CASRSRTSGYTGELFF. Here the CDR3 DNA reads TGTGCCAGCAGATCGCGGACTAGCGGTTACACCGGGGAGCTGTTTTTT.

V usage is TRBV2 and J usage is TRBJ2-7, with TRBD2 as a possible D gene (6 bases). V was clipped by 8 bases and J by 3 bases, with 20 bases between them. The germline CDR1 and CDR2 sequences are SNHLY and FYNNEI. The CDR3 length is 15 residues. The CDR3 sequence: CASRPGSGGIYEQYF. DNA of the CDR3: TGTGCCAGCCGACCTGGGAGCGGAGGGATCTACGAGCAGTACTTC.

The DNA of the CDR3 is TGTGCCAGCAGTTTATTTCAGGGACCCTACGAGCAGTACTTC. Translating gives CASSLFQGPYEQYF. The genes are TRBV28 and TRBJ2-7; perhaps D is TRBD1 or TRBD2 (5 bases each). This CDR3 is built from 14 residues. Germline V lookup: CDR1 MDHEN, CDR2 SYDVKM. V lost 1 base and J 2 bases, leaving 9 bases between the germline ends.

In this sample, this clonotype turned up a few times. CDR3 nucleotides: TGCGCCAGCAGCCAAGATCCGCAGGCGCGTTCTGGGCAGTTCTTC. Its translation: CASSQDPQARSGQFF. The rearrangement uses TRBV4-3 and TRBJ2-1; D not resolved. V was clipped by 0 bases and J by 12 bases, with 18 bases between them. This CDR3 spans 15 amino acids. Germline V gene lookup returns CDR1 LGHNA and CDR2 YSLEER.

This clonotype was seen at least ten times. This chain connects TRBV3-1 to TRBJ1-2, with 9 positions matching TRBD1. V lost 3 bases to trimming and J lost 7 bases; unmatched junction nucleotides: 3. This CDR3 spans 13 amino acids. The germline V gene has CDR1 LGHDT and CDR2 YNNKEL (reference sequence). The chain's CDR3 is CASSQGTGFGYTF. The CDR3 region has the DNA TGTGCCAGCAGCCAGGGGACAGGGTTTGGCTACACCTTC.

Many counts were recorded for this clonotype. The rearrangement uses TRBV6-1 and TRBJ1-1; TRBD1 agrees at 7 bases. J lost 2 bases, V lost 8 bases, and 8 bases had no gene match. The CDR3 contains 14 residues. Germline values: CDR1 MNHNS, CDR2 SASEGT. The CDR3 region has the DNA TGTGCCAGCGCGAGGGACAGCTACAACACTGAAGCTTTCTTT. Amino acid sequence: CASARDSYNTEAFF.